This TCR beta chain appears in the sequencing data of a study of blood T cell repertoires in COVID-19. Study overall: T cells, B-cell-depleted T cells, or PBMCs provided the cDNA or gDNA that served as material.

The CDR3 runs to 18 residues. Germline CDR1 reads SGDLS; CDR2 reads YYNGEE. Losses at the gene ends were 0 bases for V and 3 bases for J; bases not matched to a gene: 13. Across about two dozen US areas, participants ranged in age from about 18 to 100 years. Among Cohort 3 donors, those recovered had two negative PCRs, clearance, or symptom resolution. TCRdb's table, derived via immunoSEQ multiplex PCR, lists solely in-frame clones and lacks some. The sample shows approximately 360,000 clones, less than 90% of them seen only once. The sample comprised PBMCs or T cells enriched from blood (not recorded which). This chain joins TRBV9 and TRBJ2-7, with 9 bases aligning to TRBD2. The receptor was derived from a woman between 50 and 59 years old who had recovered from COVID-19. CDR3 in DNA: TGTGCCAGCAGCGTAGGAGTTGGAGGGCTAGCGGGACTCTACGAGCAGTACTTC. Its translation is CASSVGVGGLAGLYEQYF.